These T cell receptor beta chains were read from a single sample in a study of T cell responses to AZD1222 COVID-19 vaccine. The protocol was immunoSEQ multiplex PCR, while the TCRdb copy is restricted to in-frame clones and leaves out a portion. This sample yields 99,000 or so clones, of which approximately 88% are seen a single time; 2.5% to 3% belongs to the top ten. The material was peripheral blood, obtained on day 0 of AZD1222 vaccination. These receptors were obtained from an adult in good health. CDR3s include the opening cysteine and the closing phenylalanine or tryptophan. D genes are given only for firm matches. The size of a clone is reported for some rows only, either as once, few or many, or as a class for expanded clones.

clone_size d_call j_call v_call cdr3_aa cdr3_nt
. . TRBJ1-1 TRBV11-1 CASSPGLRDTEAFF TGTGCCAGCAGCCCGGGGCTCAGGGATACTGAAGCTTTCTTT
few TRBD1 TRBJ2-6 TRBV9 CASSADRGISGANVLTF TGTGCCAGCAGCGCTGACAGGGGGATCTCTGGGGCCAACGTCCTGACTTTC
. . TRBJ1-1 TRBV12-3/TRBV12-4 CASGGQYTEAFF TGTGCCAGCGGCGGACAGTACACTGAAGCTTTCTTT
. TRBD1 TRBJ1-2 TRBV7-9 CASSSPGQGSYGYTF TGTGCCAGCAGCTCACCCGGACAGGGTTCCTATGGCTACACCTTC
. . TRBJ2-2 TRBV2 CATSRGTYNTGELFF TGTGCCACCTCAAGGGGGACCTACAACACCGGGGAGCTGTTTTTT
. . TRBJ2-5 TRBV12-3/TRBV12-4 CASSLGVRETQYF TGTGCCAGCAGTTTGGGGGTACGGGAGACCCAGTACTTC
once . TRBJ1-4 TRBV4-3 CASSQDSGPGDEKLFF TGCGCCAGCAGCCAAGATTCGGGACCAGGAGATGAAAAACTGTTTTTT
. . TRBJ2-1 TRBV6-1 CASSDYPAVFF TGTGCCAGCAGTGATTACCCGGCCGTGTTCTTC
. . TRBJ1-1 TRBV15 CATSVDVSEAFF TGTGCCACCTCGGTCGATGTCTCTGAAGCTTTCTTT
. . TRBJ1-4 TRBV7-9 CASSLGAGFNEKLFF TGTGCCAGCAGCTTAGGCGCAGGTTTTAATGAAAAACTGTTTTTT
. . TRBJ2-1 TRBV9 CASSGWDNEQFF TGTGCCAGCAGCGGCTGGGACAATGAGCAGTTCTTC
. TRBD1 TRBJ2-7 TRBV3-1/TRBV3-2 CASSLKGTGLDEQYF TGTGCCAGCAGCCTCAAAGGGACAGGGTTGGACGAGCAGTACTTC
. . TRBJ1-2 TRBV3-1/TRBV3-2 CASSHETGVYGYTF TGTGCCAGCAGCCATGAGACCGGAGTGTATGGCTACACCTTC
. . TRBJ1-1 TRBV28 CASTLRGHRAFF TGTGCCAGCACCCTTCGGGGACATAGGGCTTTCTTT
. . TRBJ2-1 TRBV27 CASSAGTPYNEQFF TGTGCCAGCAGCGCAGGTACTCCCTACAATGAGCAGTTCTTC
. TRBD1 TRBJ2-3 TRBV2 CASSEDRGKQYF TGTGCCAGCAGTGAGGACAGGGGGAAGCAGTATTTT
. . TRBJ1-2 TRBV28 CASSRGSGYGYTF TGTGCCAGCAGCCGCGGGTCTGGTTATGGCTACACCTTC
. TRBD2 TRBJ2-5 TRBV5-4 CASSLGLTQETQYF TGTGCCAGCAGCCTGGGACTAACCCAAGAGACCCAGTACTTC
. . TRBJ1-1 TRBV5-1 CASSSQPNTEAFF TGCGCCAGCAGCTCTCAGCCGAACACTGAAGCTTTCTTT
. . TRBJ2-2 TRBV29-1 CSVEDAITGELFF TGCAGCGTTGAAGATGCCATCACCGGGGAGCTGTTTTTT
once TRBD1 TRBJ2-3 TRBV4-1 CASSLQGFGDTQYF TGCGCCAGCAGCCTACAGGGGTTCGGAGATACGCAGTATTTT
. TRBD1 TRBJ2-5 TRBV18 CASSPILILIAEDRAKEETQYF TGTGCCAGCTCACCTATCTTAATACTTATCGCGGAGGACAGGGCCAAAGAAGAGACCCAGTACTTC
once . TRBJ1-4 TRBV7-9 CASSFPGKAGEKLFF TGTGCCAGCAGCTTCCCAGGGAAAGCAGGTGAAAAACTGTTTTTT
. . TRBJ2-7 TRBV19 CASSIATGTEQYF TGTGCCAGTAGTATAGCGACGGGGACCGAGCAGTACTTC
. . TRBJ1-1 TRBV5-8 CASSLEGWPEAFF TGTGCCAGCAGCTTGGAGGGGTGGCCTGAAGCTTTCTTT
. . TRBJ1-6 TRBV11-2 CASSFGRQTYNSPLHF TGTGCCAGCAGCTTCGGGAGACAGACATATAATTCACCCCTCCACTTT
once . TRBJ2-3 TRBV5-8 CASGDMPSTDTQYF TGTGCCAGCGGGGACATGCCTAGCACAGATACGCAGTATTTT
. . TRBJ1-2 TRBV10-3 CAHAKTQGVDGYTF TGTGCCCACGCAAAGACTCAGGGAGTCGATGGCTACACCTTC
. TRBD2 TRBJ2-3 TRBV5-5 CASSLLAGGITDTQYF TGTGCCAGCAGCCTATTAGCGGGAGGCATCACAGATACGCAGTATTTT
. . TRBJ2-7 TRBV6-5 CASSYLSGGSYEQYF TGTGCCAGCAGTTACTTATCCGGCGGATCCTACGAGCAGTACTTC
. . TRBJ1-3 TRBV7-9 CASSFRTVSGNTIYF TGTGCCAGCAGCTTCCGGACAGTCTCGGGAAACACCATATATTTT
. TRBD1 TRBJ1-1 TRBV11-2 CASSLDTGGGTEAFF TGTGCCAGCAGCTTAGATACAGGGGGAGGCACTGAAGCTTTCTTT
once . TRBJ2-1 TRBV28 CASSLAPANYNEQFF TGTGCCAGCAGTTTAGCTCCAGCGAATTACAATGAGCAGTTCTTC
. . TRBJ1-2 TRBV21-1 CASSKAGTGAEFGYTF TGTGCCAGCAGCAAAGCCGGGACAGGGGCCGAATTTGGCTACACCTTC
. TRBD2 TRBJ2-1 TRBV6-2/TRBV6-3 CASSPGGGREQFF TGTGCCAGCAGCCCGGGGGGGGGCCGAGAGCAGTTCTTC
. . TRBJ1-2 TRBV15 CATSRDAPNYGYTF TGTGCCACCAGCAGAGATGCGCCTAACTATGGCTACACCTTC
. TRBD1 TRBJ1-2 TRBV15 CATSRDGDSHYGYTF TGTGCCACCAGCAGAGATGGGGACAGCCACTATGGCTACACCTTC
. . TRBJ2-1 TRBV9 CASSVAQGPYNEQFF TGTGCCAGCAGCGTAGCCCAGGGCCCCTACAATGAGCAGTTCTTC
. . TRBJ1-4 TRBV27 CASSSDSREKLFF TGTGCCAGCAGTTCGGACAGTCGTGAAAAACTGTTTTTT
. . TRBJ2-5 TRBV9 CASSVDQTAQETQYF TGTGCCAGCAGCGTAGATCAGACAGCTCAAGAGACCCAGTACTTC
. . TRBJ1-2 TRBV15 CATSREVSLYTF TGTGCCACCAGCAGAGAGGTATCACTCTACACCTTC
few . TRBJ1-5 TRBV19 CASSIWTGDQPQHF TGTGCCAGTAGTATTTGGACGGGTGATCAGCCCCAGCATTTT
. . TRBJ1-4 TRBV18 CASSPAGLNEKLFF TGTGCCAGCTCCCCAGCCGGTCTTAATGAAAAACTGTTTTTT
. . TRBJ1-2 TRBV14 CASSQAKGPNYGYTF TGTGCCAGCAGCCAAGCGAAGGGCCCTAACTATGGCTACACCTTC
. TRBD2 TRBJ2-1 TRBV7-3 CASSAAGTRGHEQFF TGTGCCAGCAGCGCAGCCGGGACTAGAGGGCATGAGCAGTTCTTC
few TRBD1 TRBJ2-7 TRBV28 CASSGDRAYEQYF TGTGCCAGCAGTGGGGACAGGGCCTACGAGCAGTACTTC
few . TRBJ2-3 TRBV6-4 CASSESGGADTQYF TGTGCCAGCAGTGAAAGCGGTGGGGCAGATACGCAGTATTTT
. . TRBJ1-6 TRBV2 CASRTRGNNSPLHF TGTGCCAGCAGGACCAGGGGTAATAATTCACCCCTCCACTTT
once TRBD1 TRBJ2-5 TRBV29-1 CSVRTGKQETQYF TGCAGCGTTAGGACAGGGAAACAAGAGACCCAGTACTTC
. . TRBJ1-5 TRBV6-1 CASSEAEGVPQHF TGTGCCAGCAGTGAAGCGGAAGGGGTGCCCCAGCATTTT
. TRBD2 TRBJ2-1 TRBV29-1 CSVEWGGWNEQFF TGCAGCGTTGAGTGGGGAGGGTGGAATGAGCAGTTCTTC